This is a list of T cell receptor beta chains from one sample in a study of technical replicates of blood from a few donors. TCRdb's copy holds only in-frame clones and misses some; the assay was immunoSEQ multiplex PCR. The repertoire includes some 98,000 clones, nearly 97% of them detected once, and over 0.2% sits in the top ten. Sequenced input: T cells isolated from PBMCs. Receptors originate from a human donor in good health. CDR3s include the opening cysteine and the closing phenylalanine or tryptophan. D genes are given only for firm matches. Rows may omit the clone size; those that give it use once, few, many or a size class.

v_gene	d_gene	abundance	j_gene	CDR3nt	CDR3aa
TRBV27	-	-	TRBJ2-6	TGTGCCAGCAGTTTATCGAACTCGGCCAACGTCCTGACTTTC	CASSLSNSANVLTF
TRBV21-1	-	-	TRBJ1-1	TGTGCCAGCAGCAAAGCAGGGGGAGAAGGGGAGTCGATGAACACTGAAGCTTTCTTT	CASSKAGGEGESMNTEAFF
TRBV7-9	-	-	TRBJ2-5	TGTGCCAGCAGCGTGACAGGGGCGGGGGCCCAAGAGACCCAGTACTTC	CASSVTGAGAQETQYF
TRBV4-1	TRBD1	-	TRBJ2-7	TGCGCCAGCAGCCTTAAGACAGGGGCGTACGAGCAGTACTTC	CASSLKTGAYEQYF
TRBV15	-	-	TRBJ2-1	TGTGCCACCAGCAGAGAGGCTAGCTACAATGAGCAGTTCTTC	CATSREASYNEQFF
TRBV7-8	-	once	TRBJ1-1	TGTGCCAGCAGCTTAGTGTCAGCGGGGGGACGGACGAACACTGAAGCTTTCTTT	CASSLVSAGGRTNTEAFF
TRBV6-4	-	-	TRBJ2-1	TGTGCCAGCAGTGACGAACTAGAGAGCTCCTACAATGAGCAGTTCTTC	CASSDELESSYNEQFF
TRBV27	-	-	TRBJ1-4	TGTGCCAGCAGGGAAAAAACAGGGATTTCGGAAAAACTGTTTTTT	CASREKTGISEKLFF
TRBV29-1	-	-	TRBJ1-1	TGCAGCGTTGATTTCGGGGTCGAGAACACTGAAGCTTTCTTT	CSVDFGVENTEAFF
TRBV5-3	-	-	TRBJ1-2	TGTGCCAGCAACATGGGAGGGAGCTATGGCTACACCTTC	CASNMGGSYGYTF
TRBV9	-	-	TRBJ2-7	TGTGCCAGCAGCGTAGCTGAGGGCGAGCAGTACTTC	CASSVAEGEQYF
TRBV29-1	TRBD1	once	TRBJ1-6	TGCAGCGTTAGCACGGGACAGACAAATTCACCCCTCCACTTT	CSVSTGQTNSPLHF
TRBV14	TRBD1	-	TRBJ1-1	TGTGCCAGCAGCCTAGAGACAGGACAGGGAGCTGAAGCTTTCTTT	CASSLETGQGAEAFF
TRBV7-4	TRBD2	-	TRBJ2-1	TGTGCCAGCAGCTCCAAGCCTTCGACTAGCGGCTGCCCCCCCAATGAGCAGTTCTTC	CASSSKPSTSGCPPNEQFF
TRBV5-1	TRBD1	-	TRBJ2-3	TGCGCCAGCAGGGGACAGGGAAATCTAGATACGCAGTATTTT	CASRGQGNLDTQYF
TRBV6-1	TRBD2	-	TRBJ2-5	TGTGCCAGCAGTGCTCGACTAGCGGGGGGACCTCAAGAGACCCAGTACTTC	CASSARLAGGPQETQYF
TRBV5-8	-	-	TRBJ1-1	TGTGCCAGCAGCTTGAAAGGGGACACTGAAGCTTTCTTT	CASSLKGDTEAFF
TRBV5-1	-	-	TRBJ2-4	TGCGCCAGCAGCTTGATAACGACAGCCTCAGCCAAAAACATTCAGTACTTC	CASSLITTASAKNIQYF
TRBV28	TRBD2	-	TRBJ2-7	TGTGCCAGCAGTGGATCCTGGGGACTAGCGGGAGACGAGCAGTACTTC	CASSGSWGLAGDEQYF
TRBV19	TRBD2	-	TRBJ2-2	TGTGCCAGTAGTTTATTAGGACTAGCGGGAGAACAAGTCGGGGAGCTGTTTTTT	CASSLLGLAGEQVGELFF
TRBV5-4	-	once	TRBJ2-2	TGTGCCAGCAGCTTGAGGCAGGTTAACACCGGGGAGCTGTTTTTT	CASSLRQVNTGELFF
TRBV4-1	-	few	TRBJ1-1	TGCGCCAGCAGCCAAACGGGGGGCAGGGGAGCTTTCTTT	CASSQTGGRGAFF
TRBV7-6	-	-	TRBJ2-3	TGTGCCAGCAGCGGTACAGGCACAGATACGCAGTATTTT	CASSGTGTDTQYF
TRBV30	-	-	TRBJ1-1	TGTGCCTGGAGTGTATTCTCGTCGTTTGAAGCTTTCTTT	CAWSVFSSFEAFF
TRBV5-1	TRBD2	-	TRBJ2-1	TGCGCCAGCAGCTCGGGACTAGCGGGAGGGGCCAATGAGCAGTTCTTC	CASSSGLAGGANEQFF
TRBV11-1	TRBD1	-	TRBJ2-7	TGTGCCAGCAGCTTGACAGGGGGCTACGAGCAGTACTTC	CASSLTGGYEQYF
TRBV6-5	-	-	TRBJ1-1	TGTGCCAGCAGTTACTACCAGGGGATGGAAGCTTTCTTT	CASSYYQGMEAFF
TRBV6-1	-	-	TRBJ2-7	TGTGCCAGCAGTGATTACCAGTACGAGCAGTACTTC	CASSDYQYEQYF
TRBV19	TRBD1	-	TRBJ1-1	TGTGCCACTAGACCACAGGGGTTCGGTGAAGCTTTCTTT	CATRPQGFGEAFF
TRBV5-1	-	-	TRBJ1-1	TGCGCCAGCCTTAGTGTTCCCGAGAACACTGAAGCTTTCTTT	CASLSVPENTEAFF
TRBV19	-	-	TRBJ2-5	TGTGCCAGTAGTATCGGCGCCAGCGGGGAGACCCAGTACTTC	CASSIGASGETQYF
TRBV5-5	TRBD1	-	TRBJ1-4	TGTGCCAGCAGTCGAGCGCCGGGACAGTTTAATGAAAAACTGTTTTTT	CASSRAPGQFNEKLFF
TRBV4-1	-	-	TRBJ2-7	TGCGCCAGCAGCCTATTTATTCTTGGGAGCTCCTACGAGCAGTACTTC	CASSLFILGSSYEQYF
TRBV5-1	TRBD2	-	TRBJ2-3	TGCGCCAGCAGCTTGGTTCCGGGGGGGCTGACAGATACGCAGTATTTT	CASSLVPGGLTDTQYF
TRBV7-9	TRBD1	-	TRBJ1-4	TGTGCCAGCAGCCCGCCGACAGGGGGAGCGGAAAAACTGTTTTTT	CASSPPTGGAEKLFF
TRBV7-9	-	-	TRBJ2-3	TGTGCCAGCAGCTTGACTAGATCATCGGGTACAGATACGCAGTATTTT	CASSLTRSSGTDTQYF
TRBV6-1	-	-	TRBJ2-1	TGTGCCAGCAGTGAGAGGGTCATCGATGAGCAGTTCTTC	CASSERVIDEQFF
TRBV11-3	TRBD1	-	TRBJ2-2	TGTGCCAGCAGCTTAGGCGACAGGGGAATGAACACCGGGGAGCTGTTTTTT	CASSLGDRGMNTGELFF
TRBV18	-	-	TRBJ1-3	TGTGCCAGCTCACCCGGACAGTTAAACTCTGGAAACACCATATATTTT	CASSPGQLNSGNTIYF
TRBV7-9	-	-	TRBJ1-5	TGTGCCAGCAGCCCGGACAGTGCGCCCCAGCATTTT	CASSPDSAPQHF
TRBV7-9	TRBD2	-	TRBJ2-2	TGTGCCAGCAGCTTAATAGGGACTAGCGGGCCCGGGGAGCTGTTTTTT	CASSLIGTSGPGELFF
TRBV12-5	TRBD1	once	TRBJ2-7	TGTGCTAGTGGTTTGGGGACAGGGGTCGAGCAGTACTTC	CASGLGTGVEQYF
TRBV28	-	-	TRBJ2-3	TGTGCCAGCAGTTCCGGCAGGTACAGCACAGATACGCAGTATTTT	CASSSGRYSTDTQYF
TRBV18	-	-	TRBJ2-7	TGTGCCAGCTCACCGGTCGGGAGACTCGACTACGAGCAGTACTTC	CASSPVGRLDYEQYF
TRBV4-1	TRBD2	-	TRBJ2-2	TGCGCCAGCAGCCGCAAAACGACTAGCGGGAGAAGCACCGGGGAGCTGTTTTTT	CASSRKTTSGRSTGELFF
TRBV28	-	once	TRBJ2-2	TGTGCCAGCAGTCTCCAGACCGGGGAGCTGTTTTTT	CASSLQTGELFF